Presented here are 21 T cell receptor beta chains from one specimen sequenced in a study of graft-versus-host responses after intestinal transplantation. These receptors' antigens are unknown. Clones were sequenced by immunoSEQ multiplex PCR, and TCRdb holds only the in-frame ones, with some missing. The sample has fewer than 150,000 clones, approximately 94% seen once. The starting material was unstimulated CD4+ T cells sorted from spleen or lymph node cells, obtained before intestinal transplant. Receptors originate from a human donor who received an intestinal transplant.

The chain has TRBV19 and TRBJ1-2; 11 nucleotides line up with TRBD1. Unmatched junction bases numbered 4, after V lost 6 bases and J lost 4 bases. The CDR3 runs 14 residues. Germline CDR1 LNHDA, CDR2 SQIVND (reference sequence). DNA for the CDR3: TGTGCCAGTAGGACGGGACAGGGGGTCTATGGCTACACCTTC. This translates into CASRTGQGVYGYTF.

This clone showed up just a few times. The rearrangement joins TRBV4-2 to TRBJ2-1, with 11 bases fitting TRBD2. Germline V CDR1 and CDR2: LGHNA, YNFKEQ. CDR3 length equals 15 residues. The V gene end was trimmed by 0 bases and the J gene end by 6 bases; junction bases not matched to a gene: 1. CDR3 amino acids: CASSQDSGGGNEQFF. DNA of the CDR3: TGTGCCAGCAGCCAAGATAGCGGGGGGGGCAATGAGCAGTTCTTC.

The rearrangement uses TRBV7-9 and TRBJ1-4; the D is unclear. The germline V gene encodes CDR1 SEHNR and CDR2 FQNEAQ (reference sequence). Trimming took off 2 bases at V and 8 bases at J, with 18 bases between the two ends. The CDR3 consists of 16 residues. CDR3 coding DNA: TGTGCCAGCAGCTTACTTTCCAAAGCCTACGGGGAAAAACTGTTTTTT. It encodes CASSLLSKAYGEKLFF.

The genes are TRBV20-1 and TRBJ1-1; D call uncertain. Germline V gene lookup returns CDR1 DFQATT and CDR2 SNEGSKA (reference sequence). Deletions cut 1 base from V and 9 bases from J, with 9 bases between. The CDR3 consists of 11 residues. The CDR3 region has the DNA TGCAGTGCTAGAGTCAGAGAAAAAGCTTTCTTT. It codes for CSARVREKAFF.

V usage is TRBV6-6 and J usage is TRBJ1-2; no firm D call. Trimming took off 0 bases at V and 2 bases at J, with 10 bases between the two ends. Germline V gene sequence: CDR1 MNHNY, CDR2 SVGAGI (reference sequence). The CDR3 is 15 amino acids. CDR3 sequence: CASSYSRPVNYGYTF. The CDR3 DNA follows: TGTGCCAGCAGTTACTCTAGGCCGGTGAACTATGGCTACACCTTC.

The chain uses TRBV7-2 and TRBJ2-5, with 9 bases lining up with TRBD2. This CDR3 is built from 16 residues. V trimming: 1 base; J trimming: 3 bases; junction bases outside the gene matches: 6. Germline-derived CDR1 and CDR2 are SGHTA and FQGNSA. The DNA for the CDR3 is TGTGCCAGCAGCTTAGTCGGAGCGGGGGGCAAAGAGACCCAGTACTTC. It yields the protein CASSLVGAGGKETQYF.

The CDR3 sequence: CASSLWGDSNQPQHF. In nucleotides, the CDR3 is TGTGCCAGCAGCTTGTGGGGGGATAGCAATCAGCCCCAGCATTTT. This chain joins TRBV5-8 and TRBJ1-5; D may be TRBD1 (5 bases). V lost 1 base and J 0 bases, leaving 8 bases between the germline ends. Germline values: CDR1 SGHTS, CDR2 YDEGEE. The CDR3 sequence is 15 residues long. Filled out from reference TRBV5-8 and TRBJ1-5, the complete variable domain reads EAGVTQSPTHLIKTRGQQATLRCSPISGHTSVYWYQQALGLGLQFLLWYDEGEERNRGNFPPRFSGRQFPNYSSELNVNALELEDSALYLCASSLWGDSNQPQHFGDGTRLSIL.

The V call is TRBV2, the J call TRBJ2-1; D perhaps matches TRBD2 (5 bases). The CDR3 runs to 13 residues. Germline lookup yields CDR1 SNHLY and CDR2 FYNNEI. V was pared by 4 bases and J by 8 bases, with 12 bases between. CDR3 DNA: TGTGCCAGCAGTGGGATGCGGCGGGATGAGCAGTTCTTC. Residues: CASSGMRRDEQFF.

The CDR3 DNA is TGCAGCGTTGGGACCTACGAGCAGTACTTC. It yields the protein CSVGTYEQYF. The chain links TRBV29-1 to TRBJ2-7, with unresolved D. Germline lookup yields CDR1 SQVTM and CDR2 ANQGSEA. V gave up 4 bases and J gave up 2 bases, with 3 bases separating them. The length of the CDR3 is 10 residues.

The chain carries TRBV30 and TRBJ2-4; 10 nucleotides align to TRBD2. This CDR3 has 17 amino acids. The J segment lost 0 bases and the V segment lost 1 base, leaving 6 bases of the junction unmatched. Germline CDR1 reads GTSNPN; CDR2 reads SVGIG (reference sequence). CDR3 region: CAWSARLAGLAKNIQYF. CDR3 in DNA: TGTGCCTGGAGTGCGAGACTAGCGGGCTTAGCCAAAAACATTCAGTACTTC.

The chain is built from TRBV11-2 and TRBJ2-5; possible D gene TRBD1, 6 bases. Per the germline V gene, CDR1 is SGHAT and CDR2 is FQNNGV. V lost 3 bases and J 4 bases, leaving 9 bases between the germline ends. This CDR3 is built from 13 residues. CDR3 bases: TGTGCCAGCAGCTTCTCCAGGGGAGAGACCCAGTACTTC. Protein: CASSFSRGETQYF. Full variable domain (remainder filled in from reference TRBV11-2 and TRBJ2-5): EAGVAQSPRYKIIEKRQSVAFWCNPISGHATLYWYQQILGQGPKLLIQFQNNGVVDDSQLPKDRFSAERLKGVDSTLKIQPAKLEDSAVYLCASSFSRGETQYFGPGTRLLVL.

The V and J genes are TRBV13 and TRBJ1-1, with 8 bases lining up with TRBD1. This CDR3 region has 15 residues. With V trimmed by 4 bases and J by 1 base, 5 bases remained unmatched. Germline CDR1 is PRHDT and CDR2 is FYEKMQ (reference sequence). CDR3 loop: CASSSGTGPNTEAFF. The CDR3 bases are TGTGCCAGCAGCTCCGGGACAGGACCGAACACTGAAGCTTTCTTT.

The chain uses TRBV4-2 and TRBJ2-2; maybe TRBD1 (5 bases). This CDR3 spans 19 amino acids. V lost 4 bases, J lost 0 bases, and 21 bases lay in between. Germline V gene data show CDR1 as LGHNA and CDR2 as YNFKEQ. The CDR3 region is CASSPILGLGAANTGELFF. DNA of the CDR3: TGTGCCAGCAGCCCAATCCTCGGTCTAGGGGCCGCGAACACCGGGGAGCTGTTTTTT.

This rearrangement joins TRBV5-4 to TRBJ1-1; possibly TRBD1 for D (6 bases). Germline CDR1 SGHNT, CDR2 YYREEE (reference sequence). The CDR3 has 15 residues. V lost 0 bases and J 1 base, leaving 10 bases between the germline ends. CDR3 amino acids: CASSLVWGQNTEAFF. The DNA of the CDR3 is TGTGCCAGCAGCTTGGTTTGGGGACAGAACACTGAAGCTTTCTTT. Together with reference TRBV5-4 and TRBJ1-1, the CDR3 gives the full variable domain: ETGVTQSPTHLIKTRGQQVTLRCSSQSGHNTVSWYQQALGQGPQFIFQYYREEENGRGNFPPRFSGLQFPNYSSELNVNALELDDSALYLCASSLVWGQNTEAFFGQGTRLTVV.

In its sample, this clone was seen a few times. J is TRBJ1-6 and V is TRBV5-4; D gene ambiguous. The germline CDR1 and CDR2 sequences are SGHNT and YYREEE (reference sequence). Trimming shortened V by 4 bases and J by 10 bases, and 12 bases separated the two germline ends. The CDR3 has 13 amino acids. Here the CDR3 DNA reads TGTGCCAGCAGCGGACCGGCGGGGTCACCCCTCCACTTT. Amino acids: CASSGPAGSPLHF.

J is TRBJ1-1 and V is TRBV5-4, with TRBD1 identical over 7 bases. The CDR3 extends over 15 amino acids. In germline, CDR1 is SGHNT, CDR2 YYREEE (reference sequence). Trimming at V came to 4 bases and at J to 0 bases, leaving 6 bases not matched to a gene. CDR3 region: CASSRGGQMNTEAFF. For the CDR3, the DNA is TGTGCCAGCAGCCGGGGGGGACAGATGAACACTGAAGCTTTCTTT. The complete variable domain, with remaining parts taken from reference TRBV5-4 and TRBJ1-1, reads ETGVTQSPTHLIKTRGQQVTLRCSSQSGHNTVSWYQQALGQGPQFIFQYYREEENGRGNFPPRFSGLQFPNYSSELNVNALELDDSALYLCASSRGGQMNTEAFFGQGTRLTVV.

This chain links TRBV7-9 with TRBJ2-5; 9 bases agree with TRBD2. From germline, CDR1 is SEHNR and CDR2 FQNEAQ (reference sequence). The CDR3 is 13 residues long. V gave up 7 bases and J gave up 5 bases; unmatched junction bases: 5. The CDR3 DNA follows: TGTGCCAGCAAGGGGACTAGCACTGAGACCCAGTACTTC. It translates to CASKGTSTETQYF. The full variable domain, in which reference TRBV7-9 and TRBJ2-5 provide the parts outside the CDR3, is DTGVSQNPRHKITKRGQNVTFRCDPISEHNRLYWYRQTLGQGPEFLTYFQNEAQLEKSRLLSDRFSAERPKGSFSTLEIQRTEQGDSAMYLCASKGTSTETQYFGPGTRLLVL.

V usage is TRBV10-2 and J usage is TRBJ1-2; 9 bases agree with TRBD1. CDR1 and CDR2 (germline): WSHSY, SAAADI. The V and J ends lost 6 bases and 4 bases, in that order; junction bases with no gene match: 3. This CDR3 is built from 13 residues. CDR3 region: CASSLDRGYGYTF. The CDR3 DNA follows: TGCGCCAGCAGCTTGGACAGGGGCTATGGCTACACCTTC.

The gene calls are TRBV5-4 and TRBJ2-3; D not certain. This CDR3 spans 13 amino acids. V dropped 0 bases and J dropped 3 bases, with 5 bases sitting between them. CDR1 and CDR2 (germline): SGHNT, YYREEE (reference sequence). The CDR3 DNA follows: TGTGCCAGCAGCTTGGCCAAGACAGATACGCAGTATTTT. Residues: CASSLAKTDTQYF.

The V gene is TRBV2, the J gene TRBJ1-2, with D perhaps TRBD1 (6 bases). The V and J ends lost 6 bases and 14 bases respectively, with 25 bases between them. Germline V gene sequence: CDR1 SNHLY, CDR2 FYNNEI. The CDR3 has 14 residues. CDR3 DNA: TGTGCCAGCAGGCCAGGGGAACTCCCTGGGGGTTCGACCTTC. This gives the protein CASRPGELPGGSTF.

V is TRBV11-1 and J is TRBJ2-3, with D uncertain. CDR1 is SGHAT and CDR2 is FQDESV in the germline V gene (reference sequence). The CDR3 runs 17 residues. V dropped 0 bases and J dropped 3 bases, with 16 bases sitting between them. CDR3 coding DNA: TGTGCCAGCAGCTTAGCAGGGCCTCCAGGTATAACAGATACGCAGTATTTT. As protein: CASSLAGPPGITDTQYF.